The T cell receptor (beta chain) described here comes from a study of cytomegalovirus exposure and HLA in healthy donors. Study-level findings and limits: In the 95 to 150 validation repertoires, a later analysis found that first-cohort TCR clusters tended to co-occur. CMV antigen specificity was confirmed in vitro for three CMV-associated chains. Overall, around 160 TCR beta chains were annotated as cytomegalovirus-associated.

The table came from immunoSEQ multiplex PCR; TCRdb's copy has only in-frame clones and leaves some out. Of 100,000 to 150,000 clones listed, more than 70% are singletons. The J segment lost 0 bases and the V segment lost 5 bases, leaving 5 bases of the junction unmatched. Germline V gene lookup returns CDR1 SGHTA and CDR2 FQGNSA. The CDR3 has 15 amino acids. In regard to this clone: What it recognizes is unknown.

Separate from the roughly 720-subject first cohort, the 120-subject validation cohort was the one that the donors belonged to. The TCR originated in a man aged 18-30 years in good health and CMV-seronegative. V is TRBV7-2 and J is TRBJ2-3, with TRBD2 matching over 7 bases. The sample consisted of PBMCs. The CDR3 sequence is CASSMRTRSTDTQYF. The CDR3 nucleotides are TGTGCCAGCAGCATGCGGACTAGGAGCACAGATACGCAGTATTTT.